The 14 T cell receptor beta chains in this list originate from one sample, sequenced in a study of cytomegalovirus exposure and HLA in healthy donors. Researchers ran the PCR with 60 Vbeta and 13 Jbeta primers. The repertoire was sequenced with immunoSEQ multiplex PCR; TCRdb's copy has only in-frame clones and lacks some. The sample holds 200,000 to 250,000 clones, about 72% seen once. Source material: PBMCs. These receptors all come from a male donor in good health and CMV-seronegative.

V is TRBV6-1 and J is TRBJ1-2; a weak D match, TRBD1 (6 bases). Germline loops: CDR1 MNHNS, CDR2 SASEGT. The CDR3 is 14 amino acids. Trimming stripped 4 bases from V and 4 bases from J, with 13 bases between. This chain's CDR3 is CASSARQVTYGYTF. In DNA form, the CDR3 reads TGTGCCAGCAGTGCGCGACAGGTTACCTATGGCTACACCTTC.

This rearrangement joins TRBV11-1 to TRBJ2-7, with TRBD1 as a possible D gene (6 bases). From germline, CDR1 is SGHAT and CDR2 FQDESV (reference sequence). V dropped 4 bases and J dropped 3 bases, with 10 bases sitting between them. This CDR3 is built from 13 residues. CDR3 in DNA: TGTGCCAGCAGCTGGGGACATTACTACGAGCAGTACTTC. Its protein product is CASSWGHYYEQYF.

This chain links TRBV2 with TRBJ2-1; 10 bases agree with TRBD2. The germline V gene has CDR1 SNHLY and CDR2 FYNNEI. The CDR3 spans 18 residues. V shed 10 bases, J shed 0 bases, and the junction held 15 bases outside the gene matches. The CDR3 DNA sequence: TGTGCCACCCAGACTAGCGGGCCCCCCCCGAGCTCCTACAATGAGCAGTTCTTC. Translation: CATQTSGPPPSSYNEQFF.

The rearrangement links TRBV7-8 to TRBJ1-5; 7 nucleotides align to TRBD1. The CDR3 totals 14 residues. Germline CDR1 SGHVS, CDR2 FQNEAQ. The junction had 4 bases not matched to a gene; V was cut back by 4 bases and J by 4 bases. The CDR3 DNA sequence: TGTGCCAGCAGCTCGGGACAGCTTAATCAGCCCCAGCATTTT. It codes for CASSSGQLNQPQHF.

The rearrangement joins TRBV7-8 to TRBJ2-3; tentatively, D is TRBD2 (6 bases). V was pared by 3 bases and J by 3 bases, with 7 bases between. Germline values: CDR1 SGHVS, CDR2 FQNEAQ. The CDR3 consists of 13 residues. Here the CDR3 reads CASSLGGTDTQYF. CDR3 in DNA: TGTGCCAGCAGCTTGGGGGGAACAGATACGCAGTATTTT.

The V call is TRBV28, the J call TRBJ1-2; D is unresolved. CDR1 is MDHEN and CDR2 is SYDVKM in the germline V gene. V was shortened by 5 bases and J by 6 bases, with 16 bases between the two germline ends. The CDR3 length is 14 residues. The CDR3 DNA reads as TGTGCCAGCAGTCTTAGCGGAGGGTCCAATGGCTACACCTTC. It yields the protein CASSLSGGSNGYTF.

This chain connects TRBV19 to TRBJ2-1; TRBD2 agrees at 10 bases. CDR1 and CDR2 from the germline V gene are LNHDA and SQIVND (reference sequence). J lost 6 bases, V lost 7 bases, and 6 bases had no gene match. This CDR3 comprises 14 residues. CDR3 sequence reads: CASNGLAALNEQFF. CDR3 nucleotides: TGTGCCAGTAATGGACTAGCGGCTCTCAATGAGCAGTTCTTC.

The V gene is TRBV7-8, the J gene TRBJ2-7; tentatively, D is TRBD2 (6 bases). The CDR3 totals 16 residues. Between the trimmed V and J ends, which lost 1 base and 0 bases, there was a span of 13 bases. The germline gives CDR1 SGHVS, CDR2 FQNEAQ. The CDR3 DNA reads as TGTGCCAGCAGCTTAGGGCTAGCGCAGAGCTCCTACGAGCAGTACTTC. Translated: CASSLGLAQSSYEQYF.

In this sample, this clone turned up a few times. J is TRBJ2-7 and V is TRBV5-6; D is unclear. In germline, CDR1 is SGHDT, CDR2 YYEEEE. This CDR3 spans 12 amino acids. V lost 0 bases and J 5 bases, leaving 6 bases between the germline ends. CDR3 in amino acids: CASSLAADEQYF. DNA for the CDR3: TGTGCCAGCAGCTTGGCCGCGGACGAGCAGTACTTC.

The V and J genes are TRBV27 and TRBJ1-1; D is ambiguous. This CDR3 has 16 residues. In germline, CDR1 is MNHEY, CDR2 SMNVEV (reference sequence). V was clipped by 2 bases and J by 2 bases, with 15 bases between them. This CDR3 reads CASSLRSAEVNTEAFF. CDR3 coding DNA: TGTGCCAGCAGTTTAAGGTCCGCTGAGGTCAACACTGAAGCTTTCTTT.

This clone was counted between two and nine times. V and J are TRBV5-4 and TRBJ2-7; tentatively, D is TRBD2 (5 bases). Germline V gene data show CDR1 as SGHNT and CDR2 as YYREEE (reference sequence). The CDR3 spans 13 residues. Trimming left V 4 bases short and J 7 bases short, with 15 bases between. The CDR3 sequence: CASSRLTGREQYF. The CDR3 DNA follows: TGTGCCAGCAGCCGACTAACGGGGAGAGAGCAGTACTTC.

The CDR3 spells CASSLGTGDQPQHF. DNA for the CDR3: TGTGCCAGCAGTTTGGGGACAGGGGATCAGCCCCAGCATTTT. The chain couples TRBV27 to TRBJ1-5; 10 bases agree with TRBD1. The junction had 1 base not matched to a gene; V was cut back by 3 bases and J by 5 bases. Germline V gene sequence: CDR1 MNHEY, CDR2 SMNVEV (reference sequence). The CDR3 contains 14 residues.

The rearrangement uses TRBV5-4 and TRBJ2-5, with D possibly being TRBD2 (6 bases). The ends were cut back, 3 bases at V and 5 bases at J, with 20 bases in the middle. The germline V gene encodes CDR1 SGHNT and CDR2 YYREEE (reference sequence). There are 16 residues in the CDR3. The CDR3 DNA follows: TGTGCCAGCAGCTCCCACGGGGGAGGCTTAGGGGAGACCCAGTACTTC. Its translation: CASSSHGGGLGETQYF.

The V call is TRBV9, the J call TRBJ2-3; tentatively, D is TRBD1 (6 bases). The CDR3 contains 15 residues. V shed 0 bases and J shed 8 bases, with 16 bases lying between them. Looked up from germline, CDR1 is SGDLS and CDR2 is YYNGEE. DNA of the CDR3: TGTGCCAGCAGCGTAGCGGGACACGACATAGTTACGCAGTATTTT. Protein: CASSVAGHDIVTQYF.